This T cell receptor (beta chain) is drawn from a study of T-cell memory formation after mild COVID-19. TCRdb reanalysed the 5' RACE reads using MiXCR and keeps one entry per CDR3 protein. This table has some 270,000 distinct CDR3 sequences, approximately 15% appearing once. Per the germline V gene, CDR1 is SGHVS and CDR2 is FQNEAQ. V dropped 1 base and J dropped 10 bases, with 11 bases sitting between them. There are 13 residues in the CDR3. The study's findings and limits: While clones contracting from day 15 to 85 were balanced between CD4 and CD8, later expanders leaned CD4+.

Remarks on this clonotype: Its specificity is not known.

This sequence was found in an adult woman who had mild COVID-19 (a few samples of this study predate the infection). Cell type and time point are not known. The chain uses TRBV7-8 and TRBJ2-1, with D perhaps TRBD2 (5 bases). Sequences were obtained from PBMCs or a T cell subset sorted from them (not recorded which). In nucleotides, the CDR3 is TGTGCCAGCAGCTTAGTAGGTTTAGCGGAGCAGTTCTTC. It specifies CASSLVGLAEQFF.